This T cell receptor beta chain is drawn from a study of cytomegalovirus exposure and HLA in healthy donors. General observations from the study: Later analysis identified a missense DCLRE1C variant that was linked to TCR beta V- and J-gene trimming. Presence/absence analyses rested on an assumption that sequencing depth was roughly uniform across donors.

60 Vbeta and 13 Jbeta primers were used in PCR. TCRdb's copy holds only in-frame clones and misses some; the assay was immunoSEQ multiplex PCR. The sample gives around 160,000 clones, over 60% of which show up once; about 2.9% is in the top ten. This clone was seen only a few times. The antigen is unknown. Germline V CDR1 and CDR2: SGHTA, FQGNSA. This CDR3 has 16 residues. V lost 5 bases and J lost 5, with 19 bases in between. Sequenced material: PBMCs. V usage is TRBV7-2 and J usage is TRBJ2-1; weak D call: TRBD1 (5 bases). The receptor's source is a man aged 40-55 years in good health and CMV-seropositive. The CDR3 region has the DNA TGTGCCAGCAGCCAAACTGGACAACCCCTGGACAATGAGCAGTTCTTC. Protein product: CASSQTGQPLDNEQFF.